This T cell receptor beta chain stems from a study of blood T cell repertoires in COVID-19. Study as a whole: Samples representing acute and convalescent COVID-19 were sourced from the United States, Italy and Spain. T cells, B-cell-depleted T cells, or PBMCs provided the cDNA or gDNA that served as material.

Generated by immunoSEQ multiplex PCR, the TCRdb table keeps only in-frame clones and is missing some. The table lists over 55,000 clones, more than 75% of them singletons. This CDR3 is 19 amino acids long. Germline-derived CDR1 and CDR2 are MNHNS and SASEGT. V was trimmed by 6 bases and J by 0 bases, leaving 26 bases between them. V usage is TRBV6-1 and J usage is TRBJ1-2; D may be TRBD1 (5 bases). The clonotype comes from a human donor in a cohort sampled during active COVID-19. The sample was peripheral blood. The CDR3 region has the DNA TGTGCCAGCAGAGAACCGGGACTAACCAGGAGAGGAGCTAACTATGGCTACACCTTC. Translated: CASREPGLTRRGANYGYTF.